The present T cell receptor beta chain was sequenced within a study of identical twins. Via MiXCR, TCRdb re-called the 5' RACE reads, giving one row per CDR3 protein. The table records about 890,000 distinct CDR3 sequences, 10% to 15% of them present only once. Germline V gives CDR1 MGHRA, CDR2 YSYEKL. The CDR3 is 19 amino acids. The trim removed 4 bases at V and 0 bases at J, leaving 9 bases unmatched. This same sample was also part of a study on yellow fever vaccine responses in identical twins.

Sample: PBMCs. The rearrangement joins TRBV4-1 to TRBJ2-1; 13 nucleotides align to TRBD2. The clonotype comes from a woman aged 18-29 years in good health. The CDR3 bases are TGCGCCAGCAGCCCCCCACGACTAGCGGGGGGAAGCTCCTACAATGAGCAGTTCTTC. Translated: CASSPPRLAGGSSYNEQFF.